Following are 17 T cell receptor beta chains from one sample sequenced in a study of identical twins. MiXCR, run by TCRdb on the 5' RACE reads, gives a single entry per CDR3 protein. The sample holds 450,000 or so distinct CDR3 sequences; around 24% are singletons and the top ten take 2.5% to 3.5%. In addition, the sample was reused for a study of T cells expressing NK-cell markers.

The specimen was CD4+ T cells sorted from blood. The origin of the receptors is a woman between 18 and 29 years old in good health.

This chain links TRBV2 with TRBJ2-6; D might be TRBD1 or TRBD2, each matching 5 bases. This CDR3 comprises 16 residues. From germline, CDR1 is SNHLY and CDR2 FYNNEI. Between the trimmed V and J ends, which lost 4 bases and 0 bases, there was a span of 10 bases. The CDR3 sequence is CASSAGRTSGANVLTF. The CDR3 coding sequence is TGTGCCAGCAGTGCGGGGCGTACCTCTGGGGCCAACGTCCTGACTTTC.

Only a few counts were recorded for this clonotype. The chain uses TRBV12-3 or TRBV12-4 and TRBJ2-3; 11 nucleotides line up with TRBD2. With V trimmed by 10 bases and J by 5 bases, 8 bases remained unmatched. The CDR3 has 14 residues. The CDR3 nucleotides read TGTGCCACCTTACTAGCGGGAGATCTAGATACGCAGTATTTT. Translating it yields CATLLAGDLDTQYF.

The table lists this clonotype with a few counts. The rearrangement joins TRBV14 to TRBJ2-2, with 9 bases identical to TRBD1. Trimming took 1 base from V and 5 from J; bases not matched to a gene: 14. CDR3 length: 19 amino acids. CDR1 is SGHDN, CDR2 FVKESK, per germline. The CDR3 is CASSQAGTGMPTATGELFF. In nucleotides, the CDR3 is TGTGCCAGCAGCCAAGCCGGGACAGGGATGCCCACAGCGACCGGGGAGCTGTTTTTT.

This chain connects TRBV30 to TRBJ2-7, with TRBD2 matching over 7 bases. The J segment lost 4 bases and the V segment lost 0 bases, leaving 3 bases of the junction unmatched. From germline, CDR1 is GTSNPN and CDR2 SVGIG (reference sequence). This CDR3 comprises 13 residues. CDR3 DNA sequence: TGTGCCTGGAGTGTTCAGCGGGGATACGAGCAGTACTTC. As protein: CAWSVQRGYEQYF.

The rearrangement joins TRBV20-1 to TRBJ2-3; 8 positions agree with TRBD2. Germline loops: CDR1 DFQATT, CDR2 SNEGSKA (reference sequence). This CDR3 spans 16 amino acids. The ends lost 0 bases at V and 0 bases at J; junction bases unmatched: 5. The CDR3 region is CSARDPTSASTDTQYF. For the CDR3, the DNA is TGCAGTGCTAGAGACCCGACTAGCGCTAGCACAGATACGCAGTATTTT.

The rearrangement links TRBV5-6 to TRBJ2-2; D is unclear. Trimming stripped 3 bases from V and 7 bases from J, with 19 bases between. CDR3 length: 16 residues. CDR1 is SGHDT and CDR2 is YYEEEE in the germline V gene. The CDR3 loop reads CASSSRVGWRVGELFF. The CDR3 DNA follows: TGTGCCAGCAGCTCTAGAGTCGGGTGGCGTGTCGGGGAGCTGTTTTTT.

CDR3 in DNA: TGCAGTGCTAGAGAATTAACGTTCGGGGAGACCCAGTACTTC. Its protein is CSARELTFGETQYF. The rearrangement links TRBV20-1 to TRBJ2-5; D gene uncertain. Trimming took off 0 bases at V and 5 bases at J, with 13 bases between the two ends. CDR3 size: 14 residues. From germline, CDR1 is DFQATT and CDR2 SNEGSKA (reference sequence).

This clonotype was picked up a small number of times. The chain combines TRBV14 with TRBJ2-1, with 12 bases lining up with TRBD1. Per germline, CDR1 SGHDN and CDR2 FVKESK. The CDR3 is made up of 17 amino acids. V shed 5 bases, J shed 0 bases, and the junction held 5 bases outside the gene matches. This CDR3 is CASSEGQGAFSYNEQFF. The CDR3 nucleotides read TGTGCCAGCAGCGAGGGACAGGGGGCCTTCTCCTACAATGAGCAGTTCTTC.

The genes are TRBV10-3 and TRBJ2-3, with 7 bases fitting TRBD1. The CDR3 length is 14 residues. V was pared by 10 bases and J by 4 bases, with 11 bases of the junction left unmatched. CDR1 and CDR2 from the germline V gene are ENHRY and SYGVKD. The CDR3 loop reads CASRGQEVSDTQYF. The CDR3 DNA reads as TGTGCCAGCAGAGGACAGGAGGTTTCAGATACGCAGTATTTT.

This clonotype was seen a handful of times. The gene calls are TRBV9 and TRBJ1-1, with D possibly TRBD1 on 5 matching bases. Germline CDR1 reads SGDLS; CDR2 reads YYNGEE. The CDR3 length is 13 residues. Trimming removed 1 base at V and 11 bases at J, with 15 bases between. Here the CDR3 DNA reads TGTGCCAGCAGCGTACAGGGTGCGCCTCCTGCTTTCTTT. The encoded protein is CASSVQGAPPAFF.

This clonotype turned up a few times. The rearrangement uses TRBV19 and TRBJ2-2, with D unresolved. This CDR3 has 14 amino acids. V lost 7 bases, J lost 2 bases, and 11 bases lay in between. Germline CDR1 and CDR2: LNHDA and SQIVND (reference sequence). CDR3 in amino acids: CASIPSTNTGELFF. Written as DNA, the CDR3 is TGTGCCAGTATTCCATCGACTAACACCGGGGAGCTGTTTTTT. Using reference TRBV19 and TRBJ2-2 for the parts outside the CDR3, the full variable domain is DGGITQSPKYLFRKEGQNVTLSCEQNLNHDAMYWYRQDPGQGLRLIYYSQIVNDFQKGDIAEGYSVSREKKESFPLTVTSAQKNPTAFYLCASIPSTNTGELFFGEGSRLTVL.

V usage is TRBV7-9 and J usage is TRBJ2-7; 8 nucleotides line up with TRBD1. With 6 bases clipped from V and 2 bases from J, the junction kept 9 bases outside the gene matches. The CDR3 is 15 residues long. The germline V gene encodes CDR1 SEHNR and CDR2 FQNEAQ (reference sequence). This CDR3 is CASSSTGGRAYEQYF. The CDR3 nucleotides read TGTGCCAGCAGTTCTACAGGGGGAAGGGCCTACGAGCAGTACTTC.

The gene calls are TRBV3-1 and TRBJ2-7, with 7 bases lining up with TRBD1. The CDR3 has 15 amino acids. With V trimmed by 2 bases and J by 3 bases, 7 bases remained unmatched. CDR1 and CDR2 from the germline V gene are LGHDT and YNNKEL (reference sequence). The CDR3, as DNA: TGTGCCAGCAGCCAACTCCCGGACAGGCTCTACGAGCAGTACTTC. Residues: CASSQLPDRLYEQYF.

This rearrangement joins TRBV5-6 to TRBJ2-4; no definite D call. Germline V gene lookup returns CDR1 SGHDT and CDR2 YYEEEE. This CDR3 has 13 amino acids. Trimming took 3 bases from V and 11 from J, leaving 15 bases between them. The CDR3: CASSSRSVGLQYF. CDR3 bases: TGTGCCAGCAGCTCCCGGTCTGTGGGTCTTCAGTACTTC.

This clonotype turned up a few times. The chain is built from TRBV9 and TRBJ2-1, with unresolved D. V was trimmed by 6 bases and J by 3 bases, leaving 13 bases between them. Per germline, CDR1 SGDLS and CDR2 YYNGEE. The CDR3 extends over 14 amino acids. CDR3 sequence: CASTREPFYNEQFF. The CDR3 nucleotides are TGTGCCAGCACACGAGAGCCGTTCTACAATGAGCAGTTCTTC. The full variable domain, with the rest looked up from reference TRBV9 and TRBJ2-1, is DSGVTQTPKHLITATGQRVTLRCSPRSGDLSVYWYQQSLDQGLQFLIQYYNGEERAKGNILERFSAQQFPDLHSELNLSSLELGDSALYFCASTREPFYNEQFFGPGTRLTVL.

There are a few counts of this clonotype. The chain couples TRBV11-2 to TRBJ2-2; D is possibly TRBD1 (5 bases). Trimming took off 2 bases at V and 3 bases at J, with 13 bases between the two ends. Germline assignment: CDR1 SGHAT and CDR2 FQNNGV. The CDR3 totals 16 residues. This CDR3 is CASSLSQGVYTGELFF. DNA for the CDR3: TGTGCCAGCAGCTTATCGCAGGGTGTGTACACCGGGGAGCTGTTTTTT.

This sequence joins TRBV5-1 and TRBJ2-2; D perhaps matches TRBD2 (5 bases). Trimming took off 0 bases at V and 0 bases at J, with 9 bases between the two ends. The CDR3 length is 16 residues. Germline assignment: CDR1 SGHRS and CDR2 YFSETQ. The CDR3 loop reads CASSLAERTNTGELFF. CDR3 coding DNA: TGCGCCAGCAGCTTGGCCGAGCGGACGAACACCGGGGAGCTGTTTTTT.